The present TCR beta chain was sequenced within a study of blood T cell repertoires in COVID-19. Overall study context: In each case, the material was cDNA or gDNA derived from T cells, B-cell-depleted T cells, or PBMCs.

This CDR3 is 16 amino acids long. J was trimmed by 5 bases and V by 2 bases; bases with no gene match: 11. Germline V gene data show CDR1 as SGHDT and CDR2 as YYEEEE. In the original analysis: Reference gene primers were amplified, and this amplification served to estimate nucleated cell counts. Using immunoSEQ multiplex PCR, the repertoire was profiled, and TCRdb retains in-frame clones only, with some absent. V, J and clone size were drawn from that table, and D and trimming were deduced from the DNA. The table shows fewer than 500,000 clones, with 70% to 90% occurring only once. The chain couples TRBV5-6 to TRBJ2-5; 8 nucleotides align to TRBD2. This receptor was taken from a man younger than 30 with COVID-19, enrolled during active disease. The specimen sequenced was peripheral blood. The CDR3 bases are TGTGCCAGCAGCTTAAGACCGGGACTAGGGGTGGAGACCCAGTACTTC. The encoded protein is CASSLRPGLGVETQYF.